Listed here is a single T cell receptor beta chain. The antigen is undetermined. The data are from a study of cytomegalovirus exposure and HLA in healthy donors. Study observations and caveats: Cytomegalovirus association was listed for about 180 TCR beta chains. Testing in vitro showed a few CMV-associated chains specific for CMV antigens.

Use of 60 Vbeta and 13 Jbeta primers characterized the PCR. The protocol was immunoSEQ multiplex PCR, while the TCRdb copy is restricted to in-frame clones and leaves out a portion. This table has around 140,000 clones, approximately 86% appearing once. CDR3 size: 15 residues. Germline CDR1 is MNHEY and CDR2 is SVGAGI. V was cut by 2 bases and J by 7 bases, with 15 bases left in between. All donors participated as healthy donors of bone marrow. The sequenced material came from PBMCs. The TCR comes from a middle-aged woman in good health and CMV-seronegative. The chain is built from TRBV6-5 and TRBJ1-5; D not resolved. The CDR3 loop is CASSYGGRVGQPQHF. The CDR3 DNA is TGTGCCAGCAGTTACGGCGGGAGGGTGGGGCAGCCCCAGCATTTT.